This T cell receptor (beta chain) was recovered during a study of response to subunit inactivated influenza vaccine. Each CDR3 protein is one row after TCRdb ran MiXCR on the RT-PCR reads. The data contain roughly 520,000 distinct CDR3 sequences, less than 30% of them singletons. In germline, CDR1 is DFQATT, CDR2 SNEGSKA (reference sequence). J was trimmed by 2 bases and V by 5 bases; bases with no gene match: 8. The CDR3 consists of 15 residues. J is TRBJ2-2 and V is TRBV20-1, with 7 bases aligning to TRBD1. The sequence derives from a man over 45 who received an inactivated influenza vaccine. This specimen consisted of CD4+ T cells sorted from PBMCs, obtained 5 days after vaccination. This CDR3 reads CSASQGVVNTGELFF. The CDR3 nucleotides read TGCAGTGCTTCTCAGGGGGTGGTAAACACCGGGGAGCTGTTTTTT.